The clone carrying this T cell receptor (beta chain) is categorized as medium-sized. This record belongs to a study of sequential checkpoint blockade in melanoma. Sequenced by immunoSEQ multiplex PCR; TCRdb stores in-frame clones only, minus some. The sample includes around 4,000 clones, around 20% of them seen just once. Germline CDR1 reads MGHRA; CDR2 reads YSYEKL. Trimming took 3 bases from V and 5 from J, leaving 13 bases between them. CDR3 length: 14 residues. This sample's treatment: randomized to nivolumab then ipilimumab (arm A) or the reverse (arm B). No patient had prior DNA-damaging chemotherapy.

This sample comprised tumor tissue (inferred from file names), obtained from a patient given nivolumab and ipilimumab in sequence. This sequence originates from a human patient with melanoma. Some clones in this sample may be carry-over from other donors' samples. This chain uses TRBV4-1 with TRBJ2-5; tentative D call: TRBD1 (5 bases). The CDR3 is CASSQLWGWETQYF. DNA for the CDR3: TGCGCCAGCAGCCAGCTGTGGGGCTGGGAGACCCAGTACTTC.